This TCR beta chain was identified during a study of human T cells and chemical hapten exposure listed by TCRdb under 2021. The study in broad terms: For sensitization, 2% DPC in acetone was applied to a 2 cm by 2 cm area of upper inner arm skin. Throughout the study period of approximately 23 weeks, patients also received therapeutic DPC doses to the scalp every week. Patch testing was performed on the upper back with Finn chambers containing 0.01% DPC, and the patch tests were scored after 6 days according to International Contact Dermatitis Research Group standards. Most of the patients in the cohort were female, and the cohort covered alopecia areata with under or over 50% scalp involvement, alopecia totalis and alopecia universalis. Libraries were pooled for sequencing, and variation in per-sample TCR yields was attributed mainly to small differences in library volumes within the pool. This study followed changes in the peripheral blood TCR repertoire in vivo during primary and secondary sensitization of alopecia patients to the hapten diphenylcyclopropenone (DPC). Blood samples were taken from patients before sensitization (week 0) and at 2, 6 and about 24 weeks after DPC sensitization. Roughly 30 alopecia patients gave blood for TCR sequencing at one to four time points (pre-sensitization, 2, 6 and 24 weeks).

From V the trimming removes 6 bases and from J it removes 2 bases, while the gene matches leave 6 bases of the junction unaccounted for. CDR3 length: 15 amino acids, cysteine to phenylalanine. Of the read, only the CDR3 DNA is kept; its 45 bases are in frame from base 1. General findings and caveats noted by the study authors: Alopecia, a presumed autoimmune disease, was present in all patients, so the immune response of the patients might differ from that of healthy individuals. DPC sensitization did not change the number of TCRs with a frequency above 1 in 1000, and there was no evidence of changes in global repertoire structure. Patch test score was positively correlated with the number of PT1 expanded TCRs, with significance at thresholds 8, 16 and 32 but not at 4. After repeated subsampling, changes were observed in the strength of the expansion versus patch-test correlation and in the threshold at which the correlation became significant. Compared with pre-sensitization or healthy control sets, expanded TCRs formed significantly more large CDR3 similarity clusters, which is consistent with antigen-driven responses.

Library creation used RACE. Sequencer: NextSeq 500. Library preparation attached unique molecular identifiers to individual cDNA molecules for quantitative, reproducible TCR counting. Both TCR alpha and TCR beta chains were sequenced from each blood RNA sample. For the original study's pipeline: Samples had a median of about 96,000 TCRs, with a range from about 23,224 to 750,000. V, J and CDR3 annotation of the TCR reads was performed with the Decombinator software suite. For PS versus PT1 abundance plots, all samples were subsampled to the same number of TCRs (28,000). Expanded TCRs were defined as absent before sensitization and observed at least eight times at the 2-week time point. TCRdb reworked the public reads: Q25 trimming with fastp, MiXCR clone assembly, productive beta chains retained. Rows are combined by CDR3 protein, so each entry shows the most common genes and DNA. The V and J calls reflect TCRdb's pipeline rather than the authors' work. This sample comprises approximately 370,000 distinct CDR3 sequences, 4.5% to 7% of them detected only once. Of the sample, approximately 8.2% is held by the ten largest clones.

This clonotype was found many times. The antigen it recognizes is unknown. One base away there is no much larger clone; base qualities are not given. The meaning of the sample's time point label: pre-sensitization, week 0. The sample's treatment or condition label is to be understood as: therapeutic diphenylcyclopropenone sensitization with weekly scalp DPC. Blood at each patch-test visit was drawn before the patch test was applied. Patients were considered eligible if aged 18 to 70, diagnosed with alopecia and deemed suitable for DPC therapy, and patients were excluded if pregnant. Unfractionated whole blood was collected in Tempus Blood RNA tubes, and total RNA was extracted from that blood.

The sequence joins TRBV12-3 or TRBV12-4 to TRBJ2-2; TRBD2 matches 7 bases in the middle. The origin of this receptor is a woman aged 18-35 years with alopecia areata. Some clones in this sample may be carry-over from other donors' samples. The sequencing here drew on whole blood, taken in connection with sensitization to the hapten diphenylcyclopropenone (DPC). The nucleotide sequence is TGTGCCAGCAGCTCCCTAGCGGACAACACCGGGGAGCTGTTTTTT. This yields the protein CASSSLADNTGELFF.